Detailed here is one T cell receptor (beta chain). The antigen remains unidentified. Using RNA transcripts as the source, TCR beta CDR3 regions were amplified. The HTBI primer set was used in a first-round RT-PCR of the TCR CDR3. One entry per CDR3 protein results from TCRdb running MiXCR on the multiplex PCR reads. The sample lists approximately 400,000 distinct CDR3 sequences, about a fifth occurring once. This sample was taken from a study of T cells in Graves' hyperthyroidism and ophthalmopathy. Looking at the study overall: Once the initial diagnosis was made, peripheral blood was obtained before any treatment. Study results and limitations: Prediction of ophthalmopathy progression came a median 6.5 months pre-onset. Among thyroid clonotypes expanded above 0.001, most also appeared in blood.

The V end was cut by 0 bases, the J end by 0 bases, with 6 bases between. CDR3 length: 15 residues. Germline V gives CDR1 LGHDT, CDR2 YNNKEL (reference sequence). The sequenced material came from blood. This clonotype originated in a woman aged 18-29 years with Graves' hyperthyroidism. The rearrangement uses TRBV3-1 and TRBJ1-5; no clear D gene. The CDR3 nucleotides read TGTGCCAGCAGCCAAGAAGGTCGTAGCAATCAGCCCCAGCATTTT. It translates to CASSQEGRSNQPQHF. Full variable domain (rest looked up from reference TRBV3-1 and TRBJ1-5): DTAVSQTPKYLVTQMGNDKSIKCEQNLGHDTMYWYKQDSKKFLKIMFSYNNKELIINETVPNRFSPKSPDKAHLNLHINSLELGDSAVYFCASSQEGRSNQPQHFGDGTRLSIL.